The 12 T cell receptor beta chains below all came from one sample that was sequenced in a study of CD4 T cells in relation to SARS-CoV-2 and coronaviruses. Before the COVID-19 pandemic, during about 2010-2018, CD4+ T cells were taken from unexposed donors. CD4+ T cells were isolated from the cells after around eleven days of culture. Sequenced by immunoSEQ multiplex PCR; TCRdb stores in-frame clones only, minus some. The table has about 26,000 clones, around three quarters seen once; the top ten hold 8.5% to 12%. These TCRs are of unknown antigen specificity. The material sequenced was CD4+ T cells from PBMCs, cultured in vitro. The receptor set was obtained from a human donor in good health.

By sample fraction, this clone is large. J is TRBJ2-7 and V is TRBV2; perhaps D is TRBD1 or TRBD2 (5 bases each). The CDR3 extends over 13 amino acids. V was pared by 10 bases and J by 2 bases, with 15 bases between. Germline loops: CDR1 SNHLY, CDR2 FYNNEI. The CDR3 region has the DNA TGTGCCACCGGGACCCCCACAACCTACGAGCAGTACTTC. It codes for CATGTPTTYEQYF.

This clone has a single count. V and J are TRBV2 and TRBJ2-7; 11 bases fit TRBD2. The CDR3 sequence is 14 residues long. The germline V gene encodes CDR1 SNHLY and CDR2 FYNNEI. The V and J ends lost 3 bases and 4 bases, in that order; junction bases with no gene match: 2. CDR3 DNA sequence: TGTGCCAGCAGTGAGGCTAGCGGGAGGTACGAGCAGTACTTC. Translating gives CASSEASGRYEQYF.

The chain carries TRBV6-5 and TRBJ1-5; D remains unclear. The germline V and J ends were trimmed by 8 bases and 2 bases, with 10 bases remaining between them. This CDR3 contains 13 residues. Germline CDR1 and CDR2: MNHEY and SVGAGI. CDR3 protein: CASHFGGNQPQHF. The CDR3 nucleotides are TGTGCCAGCCACTTCGGGGGCAATCAGCCCCAGCATTTT.

This clone was observed once. The chain employs TRBV18 and TRBJ1-4, with D uncertain. Germline CDR1 and CDR2: KGHSH and LQKENI. Trimming removed 0 bases at V and 7 bases at J, with 15 bases between. The length of the CDR3 is 16 residues. The CDR3 sequence: CASSPPGSREAEKLFF. DNA of the CDR3: TGTGCCAGCTCACCACCGGGTTCGAGGGAGGCTGAAAAACTGTTTTTT. Together with reference TRBV18 and TRBJ1-4, the CDR3 gives the full variable domain: NAGVMQNPRHLVRRRGQEARLRCSPMKGHSHVYWYRQLPEEGLKFMVYLQKENIIDESGMPKERFSAEFPKEGPSILRIQQVVRGDSAAYFCASSPPGSREAEKLFFGSGTQLSVL.

This sequence joins TRBV4-3 and TRBJ2-4, with a possible D match to TRBD2 (6 bases). CDR3 length: 15 residues. V was cut by 3 bases and J by 6 bases, with 15 bases left in between. Germline CDR1 reads LGHNA; CDR2 reads YSLEER. This CDR3 reads CASSQVTLGGNIQYF. In DNA form, the CDR3 reads TGCGCCAGCAGCCAGGTGACCTTGGGGGGAAACATTCAGTACTTC.

The V and J genes are TRBV9 and TRBJ2-4; 7 bases align to TRBD1. The ends lost 7 bases at V and 0 bases at J; junction bases unmatched: 13. The V gene's germline CDR1 is SGDLS and CDR2 YYNGEE. The CDR3 spans 17 residues. The CDR3 region is CASGQDRFMGAKNIQYF. The CDR3 bases are TGTGCCAGCGGGCAGGACAGGTTTATGGGAGCCAAAAACATTCAGTACTTC.

This rearrangement joins TRBV18 to TRBJ2-1; 9 bases fit TRBD1. This CDR3 is 14 amino acids long. The V gene's germline CDR1 is KGHSH and CDR2 LQKENI. V lost 6 bases to trimming and J lost 3 bases; unmatched junction nucleotides: 3. CDR3 loop: CASSQDRGYNEQFF. CDR3 nucleotide sequence: TGTGCCAGCTCGCAGGACAGGGGCTACAATGAGCAGTTCTTC.

The CDR3 here is CASSQQGAVEAFF. CDR3 coding DNA: TGTGCCAGCAGTCAACAGGGGGCGGTCGAAGCTTTCTTT. This chain links TRBV12-3 or TRBV12-4 with TRBJ1-1; TRBD1 matches 9 bases. V lost 5 bases and J lost 8; bases outside the gene matches: 6. This CDR3 has 13 residues.

The chain uses TRBV7-2 and TRBJ2-7; 10 bases align to TRBD2. V gave up 1 base and J gave up 2 bases; unmatched junction bases: 8. Germline loops: CDR1 SGHTA, CDR2 FQGNSA. The CDR3 has 17 residues. The CDR3 is CASSLGASGSNTYEQYF. Here the CDR3 DNA reads TGTGCCAGCAGCTTAGGGGCTAGCGGGAGTAACACCTACGAGCAGTACTTC.

This chain joins TRBV14 and TRBJ2-5; 14 bases match TRBD2. From germline, CDR1 is SGHDN and CDR2 FVKESK. The CDR3 contains 15 residues. With V trimmed by 2 bases and J by 9 bases, 5 bases remained unmatched. CDR3 in DNA: TGTGCCAGCAGCCAAAGGACTAGCGGGGGGCTGCCCCAGTACTTC. This translates into CASSQRTSGGLPQYF.

This clone showed up just a few times. J is TRBJ2-2 and V is TRBV11-2, with TRBD2 identical over 13 bases. This CDR3 is 18 amino acids long. Germline trimming cut 6 bases from V and 1 base from J; bases unmatched to any gene: 8. CDR1 and CDR2 from the germline V gene are SGHAT and FQNNGV. The CDR3 nucleotides are TGTGCCAGCAGACGGGCGGGACTAGCGGGGAGGAACACCGGGGAGCTGTTTTTT. Translating it yields CASRRAGLAGRNTGELFF.

This clone was seen a few times. The rearrangement joins TRBV4-1 to TRBJ2-2; 11 positions match TRBD2. This CDR3 spans 16 amino acids. The V gene end was trimmed by 3 bases and the J gene end by 3 bases; junction bases not matched to a gene: 3. Germline loops: CDR1 MGHRA, CDR2 YSYEKL. The CDR3 reads CASSQIAGGYTGELFF. As DNA, the CDR3 is TGCGCCAGCAGCCAGATAGCGGGGGGGTACACCGGGGAGCTGTTTTTT.